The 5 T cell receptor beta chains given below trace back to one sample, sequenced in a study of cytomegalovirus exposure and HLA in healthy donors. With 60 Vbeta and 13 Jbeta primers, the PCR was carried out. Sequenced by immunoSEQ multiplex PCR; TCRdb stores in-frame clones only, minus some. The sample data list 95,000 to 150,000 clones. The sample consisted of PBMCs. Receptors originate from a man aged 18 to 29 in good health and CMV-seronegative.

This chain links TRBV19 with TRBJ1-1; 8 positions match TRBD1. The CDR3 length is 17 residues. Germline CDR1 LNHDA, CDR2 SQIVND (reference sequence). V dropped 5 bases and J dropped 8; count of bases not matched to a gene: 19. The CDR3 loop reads CASSARQGPQLRGEAFF. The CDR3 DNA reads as TGTGCCAGTAGTGCCCGACAGGGGCCGCAGCTGAGGGGGGAAGCTTTCTTT.

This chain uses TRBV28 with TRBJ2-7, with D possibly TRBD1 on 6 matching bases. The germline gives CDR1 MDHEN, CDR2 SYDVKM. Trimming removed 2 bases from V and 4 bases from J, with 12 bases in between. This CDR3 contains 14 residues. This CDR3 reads CASSLTGQIYEQYF. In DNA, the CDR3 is TGTGCCAGCAGTTTAACAGGACAGATATACGAGCAGTACTTC.

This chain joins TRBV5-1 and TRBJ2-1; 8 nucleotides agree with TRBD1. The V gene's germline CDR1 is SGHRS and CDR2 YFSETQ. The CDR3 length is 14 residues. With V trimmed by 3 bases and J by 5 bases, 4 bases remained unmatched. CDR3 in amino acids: CASSSTGEHNEQFF. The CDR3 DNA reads TGCGCCAGCAGCTCGACAGGGGAACACAATGAGCAGTTCTTC.

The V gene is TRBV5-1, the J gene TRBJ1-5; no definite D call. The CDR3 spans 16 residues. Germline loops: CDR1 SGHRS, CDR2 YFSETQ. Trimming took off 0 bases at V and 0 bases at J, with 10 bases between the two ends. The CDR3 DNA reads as TGCGCCAGCAGCTTGGCGCCAGCGTCTAGCAATCAGCCCCAGCATTTT. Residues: CASSLAPASSNQPQHF.

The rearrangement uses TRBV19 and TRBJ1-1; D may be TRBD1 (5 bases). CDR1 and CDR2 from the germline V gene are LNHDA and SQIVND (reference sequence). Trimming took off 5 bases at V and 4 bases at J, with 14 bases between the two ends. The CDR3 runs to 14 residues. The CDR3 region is CASSFQGIGTEAFF. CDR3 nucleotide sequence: TGTGCCAGTAGTTTTCAGGGTATTGGCACTGAAGCTTTCTTT.